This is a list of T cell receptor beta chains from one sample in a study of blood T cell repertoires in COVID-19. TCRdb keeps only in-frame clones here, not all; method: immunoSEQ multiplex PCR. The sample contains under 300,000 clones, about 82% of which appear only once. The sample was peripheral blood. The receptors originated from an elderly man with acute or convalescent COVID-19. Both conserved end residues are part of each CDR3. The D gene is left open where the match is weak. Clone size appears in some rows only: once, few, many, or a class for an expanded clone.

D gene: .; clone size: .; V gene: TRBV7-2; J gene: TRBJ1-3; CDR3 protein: CASSSDSQLSGNTIYF; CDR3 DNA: TGTGCCAGCAGCTCGGACAGTCAACTCTCTGGAAACACCATATATTTT
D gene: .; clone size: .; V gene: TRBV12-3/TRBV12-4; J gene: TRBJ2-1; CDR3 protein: CASSLRNNEQFF; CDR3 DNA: TGTGCCAGCAGTTTGAGGAACAATGAGCAGTTCTTC
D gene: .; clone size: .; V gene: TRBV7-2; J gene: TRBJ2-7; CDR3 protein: CASSLGGAGRSYEQYF; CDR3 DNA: TGTGCCAGCAGCTTAGGAGGGGCGGGGAGATCCTACGAGCAGTACTTC
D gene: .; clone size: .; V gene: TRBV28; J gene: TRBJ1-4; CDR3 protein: CASTNRVLGINEKLFF; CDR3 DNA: TGTGCCAGCACCAACAGGGTTTTGGGTATTAATGAAAAACTGTTTTTT
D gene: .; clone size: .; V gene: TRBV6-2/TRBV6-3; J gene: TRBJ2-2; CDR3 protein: CASSLSNTGELFF; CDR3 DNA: TGTGCCAGCAGTTTGAGTAACACCGGGGAGCTGTTTTTT
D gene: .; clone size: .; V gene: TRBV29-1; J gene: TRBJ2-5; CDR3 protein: CSVEGLATQYF; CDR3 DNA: TGCAGCGTTGAGGGACTCGCGACCCAGTACTTC
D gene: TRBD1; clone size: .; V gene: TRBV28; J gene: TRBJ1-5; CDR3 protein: CASSLVPGQGAQHQPQHF; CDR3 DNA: TGTGCCAGCAGTTTGGTTCCGGGACAGGGGGCTCAACATCAGCCCCAGCATTTT
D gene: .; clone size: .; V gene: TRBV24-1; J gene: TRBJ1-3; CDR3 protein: CATHSPGSSGNTIYF; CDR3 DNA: TGTGCCACCCACTCTCCAGGTTCCTCTGGAAACACCATATATTTT
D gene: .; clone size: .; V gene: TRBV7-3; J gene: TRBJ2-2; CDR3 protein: CASRLGGGTGELFF; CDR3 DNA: TGTGCCAGCAGACTAGGAGGTGGGACCGGGGAGCTGTTTTTT
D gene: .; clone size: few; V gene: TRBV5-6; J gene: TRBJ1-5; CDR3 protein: CASSRGQLNQPQHF; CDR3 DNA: TGTGCCAGCAGCCGCGGACAGCTAAATCAGCCCCAGCATTTT
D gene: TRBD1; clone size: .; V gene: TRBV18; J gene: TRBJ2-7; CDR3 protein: CASSRGGQGGEQYF; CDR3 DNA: TGTGCCAGCTCACGGGGGGGACAGGGCGGCGAGCAGTACTTC
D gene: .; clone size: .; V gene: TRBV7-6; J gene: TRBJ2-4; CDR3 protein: CASSLAPPGGDPTKNIQYF; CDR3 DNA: TGTGCCAGCAGCTTAGCTCCCCCAGGCGGGGACCCCACCAAAAACATTCAGTACTTC
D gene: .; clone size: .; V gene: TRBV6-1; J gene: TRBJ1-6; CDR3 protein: CASSESWGLESPLHF; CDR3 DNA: TGTGCCAGCAGTGAAAGTTGGGGCCTTGAATCACCCCTCCACTTT
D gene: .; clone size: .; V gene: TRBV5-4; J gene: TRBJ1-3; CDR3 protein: CASSFSGAGNTIYF; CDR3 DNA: TGTGCCAGCAGCTTCTCAGGGGCTGGAAACACCATATATTTT
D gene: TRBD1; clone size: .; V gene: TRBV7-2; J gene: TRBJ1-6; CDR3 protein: CASSPIGTGVSPLHF; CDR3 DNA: TGTGCCAGCAGCCCTATAGGGACAGGGGTCTCACCCCTCCACTTT
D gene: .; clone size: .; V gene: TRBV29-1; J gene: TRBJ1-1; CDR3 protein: CSVGGVGTEAFF; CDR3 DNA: TGCAGCGTCGGGGGTGTGGGCACTGAAGCTTTCTTT
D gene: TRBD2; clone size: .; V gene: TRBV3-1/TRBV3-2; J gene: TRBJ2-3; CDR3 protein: CASSHALGGGGTDTQYF; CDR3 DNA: TGTGCCAGCAGCCACGCCTTGGGGGGGGGAGGCACAGATACGCAGTATTTT
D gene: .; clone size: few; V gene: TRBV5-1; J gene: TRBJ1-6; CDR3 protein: CASSLEQRNSPLHF; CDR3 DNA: TGCGCCAGCAGCTTGGAACAGAGAAATTCACCCCTCCACTTT
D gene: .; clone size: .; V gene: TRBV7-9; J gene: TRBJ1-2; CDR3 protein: CASSVVGGDGYTF; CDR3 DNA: TGTGCCAGCAGCGTGGTGGGAGGGGATGGCTACACCTTC
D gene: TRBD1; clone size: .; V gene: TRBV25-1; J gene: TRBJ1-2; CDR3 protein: CASSESGQGVWGYTF; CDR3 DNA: TGTGCCAGCAGTGAATCGGGACAGGGGGTGTGGGGCTACACCTTC
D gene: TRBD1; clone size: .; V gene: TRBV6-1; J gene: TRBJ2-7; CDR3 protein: CASRGDRVTYEQYF; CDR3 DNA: TGTGCCAGCAGAGGGGACAGGGTAACCTACGAGCAGTACTTC
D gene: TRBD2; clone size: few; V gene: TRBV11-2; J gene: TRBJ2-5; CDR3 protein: CASSLAGGPPETQYF; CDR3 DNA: TGTGCCAGCAGCTTAGCGGGGGGGCCCCCAGAGACCCAGTACTTC
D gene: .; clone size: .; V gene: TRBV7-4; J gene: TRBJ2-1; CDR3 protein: CASSREVPFF; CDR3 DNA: TGTGCCAGCAGTCGCGAGGTACCGTTCTTC
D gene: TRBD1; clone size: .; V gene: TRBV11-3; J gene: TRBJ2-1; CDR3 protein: CASSLGQGESEQFF; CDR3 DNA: TGTGCCAGCAGCCTGGGACAGGGCGAGAGTGAGCAGTTCTTC
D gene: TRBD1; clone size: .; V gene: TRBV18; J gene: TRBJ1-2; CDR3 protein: CASSPGQGIDGYTF; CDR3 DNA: TGTGCCAGCTCACCGGGACAGGGAATCGATGGCTACACCTTC
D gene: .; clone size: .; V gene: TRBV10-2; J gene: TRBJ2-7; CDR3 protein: CASSTGTEQYF; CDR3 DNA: TGCGCCAGCAGTACAGGGACCGAGCAGTACTTC
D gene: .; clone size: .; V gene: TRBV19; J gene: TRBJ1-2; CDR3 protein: CASSPRTGSYGYTF; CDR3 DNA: TGTGCCAGTAGTCCTCGGACGGGGTCCTATGGCTACACCTTC
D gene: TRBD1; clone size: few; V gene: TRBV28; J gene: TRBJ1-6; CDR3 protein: CASSSQGGLANNSPLHF; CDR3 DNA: TGTGCCAGCAGTTCGCAGGGGGGCCTAGCCAATAATTCACCCCTCCACTTT
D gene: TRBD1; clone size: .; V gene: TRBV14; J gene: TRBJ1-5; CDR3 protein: CASSQSNRGAQHF; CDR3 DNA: TGTGCCAGCAGCCAATCGAACAGGGGAGCCCAGCATTTT
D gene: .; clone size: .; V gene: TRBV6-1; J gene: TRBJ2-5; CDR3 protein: CASSEGLETQYF; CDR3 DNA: TGTGCCAGCAGTGAAGGTCTGGAGACCCAGTACTTC
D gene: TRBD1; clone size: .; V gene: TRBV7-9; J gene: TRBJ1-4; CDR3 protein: CASSRDRGDEKLFF; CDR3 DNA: TGTGCCAGCAGCCGGGACAGGGGAGATGAAAAACTGTTTTTT
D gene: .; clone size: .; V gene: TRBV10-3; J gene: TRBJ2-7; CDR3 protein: CAISESNYEQYF; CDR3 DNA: TGTGCCATCAGTGAGTCTAACTACGAGCAGTACTTC
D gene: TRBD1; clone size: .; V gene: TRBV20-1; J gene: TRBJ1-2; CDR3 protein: CSADSPDRVVF; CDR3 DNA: TGCAGCGCTGATAGTCCGGACAGGGTGGTATTC
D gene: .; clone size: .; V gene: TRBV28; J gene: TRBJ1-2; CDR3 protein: CASSLTAPYGYTF; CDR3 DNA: TGTGCCAGCAGTTTGACAGCACCCTATGGCTACACCTTC
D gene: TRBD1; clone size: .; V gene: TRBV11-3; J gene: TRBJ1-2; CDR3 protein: CASSLAGQKISNYGYTF; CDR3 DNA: TGTGCCAGCAGCTTAGCGGGACAGAAGATTTCTAACTATGGCTACACCTTC
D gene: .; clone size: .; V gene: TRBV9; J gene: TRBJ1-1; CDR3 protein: CASSEEFGVMNTEAFF; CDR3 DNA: TGTGCCAGCAGCGAGGAATTCGGGGTAATGAACACTGAAGCTTTCTTT
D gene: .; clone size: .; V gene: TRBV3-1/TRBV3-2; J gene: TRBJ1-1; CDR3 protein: CASSPPGDTEAFF; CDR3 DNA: TGTGCCAGCAGCCCGCCAGGGGACACTGAAGCTTTCTTT
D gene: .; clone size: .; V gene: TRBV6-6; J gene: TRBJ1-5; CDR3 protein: CASSLQVPNQPQHF; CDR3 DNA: TGTGCCAGCAGTTTACAGGTACCCAATCAGCCCCAGCATTTT
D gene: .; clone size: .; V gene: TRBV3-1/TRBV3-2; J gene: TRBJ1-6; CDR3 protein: CASSLSGGSPLHF; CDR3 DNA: TGTGCCAGCAGCCTTAGCGGCGGTTCACCCCTCCACTTT
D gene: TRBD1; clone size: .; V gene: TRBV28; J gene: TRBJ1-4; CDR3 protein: CASSLEGGGDEKLFF; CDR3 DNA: TGTGCCAGCAGTTTAGAAGGAGGGGGCGATGAAAAACTGTTTTTT
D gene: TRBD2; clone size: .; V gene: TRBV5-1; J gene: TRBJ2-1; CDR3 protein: CASSPAGGNEQFF; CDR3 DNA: TGCGCCAGCAGCCCAGCGGGAGGGAATGAGCAGTTCTTC
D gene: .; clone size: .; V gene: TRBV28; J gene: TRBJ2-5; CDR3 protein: CASSSPLQETQYF; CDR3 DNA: TGTGCCAGCAGTTCCCCCCTTCAAGAGACCCAGTACTTC
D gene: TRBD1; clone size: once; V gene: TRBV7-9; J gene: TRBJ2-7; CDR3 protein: CASSLKGAHEQYF; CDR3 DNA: TGTGCCAGCAGCTTAAAGGGGGCCCACGAGCAGTACTTC
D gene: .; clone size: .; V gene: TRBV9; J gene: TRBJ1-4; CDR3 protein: CASADGGTNEKLFF; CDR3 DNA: TGTGCCAGCGCGGACGGGGGTACTAATGAAAAACTGTTTTTT
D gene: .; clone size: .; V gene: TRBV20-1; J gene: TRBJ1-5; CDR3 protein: CSASGGTFSNQPQHF; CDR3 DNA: TGCAGTGCTAGTGGCGGGACTTTCAGCAATCAGCCCCAGCATTTT
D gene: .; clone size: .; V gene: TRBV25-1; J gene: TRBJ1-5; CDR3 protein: CASSGPGGNQPQHF; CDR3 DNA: TGTGCCAGCAGTGGTCCGGGGGGCAATCAGCCCCAGCATTTT
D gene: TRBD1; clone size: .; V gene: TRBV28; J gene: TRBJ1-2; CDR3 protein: CASSLQGASHGYTF; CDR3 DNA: TGTGCCAGCAGTTTGCAGGGGGCATCACATGGCTACACCTTC
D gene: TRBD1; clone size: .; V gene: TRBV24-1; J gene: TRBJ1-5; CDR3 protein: CATSDPGTDNQPQHF; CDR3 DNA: TGTGCCACCAGTGACCCCGGGACAGACAATCAGCCCCAGCATTTT
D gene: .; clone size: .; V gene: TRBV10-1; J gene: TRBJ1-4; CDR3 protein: CASPPGHLNEKLFF; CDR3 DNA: TGCGCCAGCCCCCCGGGACATCTTAATGAAAAACTGTTTTTT
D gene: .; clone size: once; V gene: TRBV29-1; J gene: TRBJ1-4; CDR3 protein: CSVGLSTGATNEKLFF; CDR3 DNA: TGCAGCGTTGGACTATCCACCGGGGCAACTAATGAAAAACTGTTTTTT
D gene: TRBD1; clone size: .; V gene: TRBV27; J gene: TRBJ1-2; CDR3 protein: CASSLGTALSGYGYTF; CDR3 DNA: TGTGCCAGCAGTTTAGGGACAGCCCTCTCTGGCTATGGCTACACCTTC
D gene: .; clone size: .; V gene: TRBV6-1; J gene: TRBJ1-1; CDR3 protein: CASSANPPGGGTEAFF; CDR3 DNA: TGTGCCAGCAGTGCAAACCCGCCCGGGGGAGGCACTGAAGCTTTCTTT
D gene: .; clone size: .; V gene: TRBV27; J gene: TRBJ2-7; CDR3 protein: CASSLSQSYEQYF; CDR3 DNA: TGTGCCAGCAGTTTATCCCAGTCCTACGAGCAGTACTTC
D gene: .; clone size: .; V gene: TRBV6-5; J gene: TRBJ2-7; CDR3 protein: CASSYSGAVSSYEQYF; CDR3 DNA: TGTGCCAGCAGTTATTCTGGGGCGGTGAGCTCCTACGAGCAGTACTTC
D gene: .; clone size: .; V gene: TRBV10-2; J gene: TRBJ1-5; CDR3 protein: CASSTGLKQPQHF; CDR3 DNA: TGCGCCAGCAGTACTGGACTGAAGCAGCCCCAGCATTTT
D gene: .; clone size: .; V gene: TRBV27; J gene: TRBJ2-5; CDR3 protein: CASRGFETQYF; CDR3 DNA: TGTGCCAGCCGGGGGTTCGAGACCCAGTACTTC
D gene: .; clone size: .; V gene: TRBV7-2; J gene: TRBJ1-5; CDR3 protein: CASSLAGSSNQPQHF; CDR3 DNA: TGTGCCAGCAGCTTAGCAGGGAGCAGCAATCAGCCCCAGCATTTT
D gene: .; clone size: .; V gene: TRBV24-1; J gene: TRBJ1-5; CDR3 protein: CATSDSNQPQHF; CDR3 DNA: TGTGCCACCAGTGACAGTAATCAGCCCCAGCATTTT
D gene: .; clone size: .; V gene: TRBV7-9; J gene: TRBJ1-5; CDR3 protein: CASSYQGSNQPQHF; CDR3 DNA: TGTGCCAGCAGTTATCAGGGGAGCAATCAGCCCCAGCATTTT